The clone carrying this T cell receptor (beta chain) was counted ten times or more. Its specificity is unknown. These data come from a study of neurological immune-mediated disorders. From 15-18 subjects, each sequencing run yielded over 170 million TCR-beta sequences. TCRdb reprocessed the 5' RACE reads with MiXCR, giving one entry per CDR3 protein. The repertoire includes 70,000 to 95,000 distinct CDR3 sequences, 13% of them detected once, and under 6% sits in the top ten. The time point here: longitudinal time-point 2. For the unsorted libraries, 2 million PBMCs stored at -80 C served as input. In germline, CDR1 is DFQATT, CDR2 SNEGSKA (reference sequence). Trimming took 1 base from V and 3 from J, leaving 13 bases between them. This CDR3 comprises 14 residues. Study conclusions and caveats: Patients with HTLV-1-associated myelopathy had the highest level of TCR clonal expansion, whereas patients with multiple sclerosis had the lowest level, falling beneath the level found in healthy controls.

The source material was PBMCs. This TCR derives from a female donor with HTLV-1-associated myelopathy (HAM/TSP). The chain has TRBV20-1 and TRBJ2-7; D may be TRBD1 or TRBD2 (5 bases each). The CDR3 nucleotides read TGCAGTGCTAGAGGCGACCGGGGCCTCTACGAGCAGTACTTC. Its protein is CSARGDRGLYEQYF.